The entry below describes one T cell receptor (beta chain). Profiled with immunoSEQ multiplex PCR; TCRdb holds only in-frame clones, not every one. The sample includes about 210,000 clones, around 82% of them seen just once. This entry comes from a study of blood T cell repertoires in COVID-19. The CDR3 is 15 amino acids. V lost 4 bases and J lost 2, with 11 bases in between. Germline values: CDR1 SEHNR, CDR2 FQNEAQ (reference sequence). The sequencing sample was made of peripheral blood. V and J are TRBV7-9 and TRBJ2-2; D call uncertain. This sequence originates from a middle-aged woman with acute or convalescent COVID-19. The CDR3: CASSSPSYNTGELFF. The CDR3 nucleotides read TGTGCCAGCAGCTCCCCTAGTTACAACACCGGGGAGCTGTTTTTT.